Below, 2 T cell receptor beta chains from the same sample are listed, as sequenced in a study of T cells after yellow fever vaccination. TCRdb re-called the 5' RACE reads through MiXCR, storing one row per CDR3 protein. The sample records around 340,000 distinct CDR3 sequences, 7.5% to 9% being singletons. Here the sequenced sample was PBMCs, taken on the day of the first yellow fever vaccination. These receptors were obtained from a man between 18 and 35 years old who received the YFV17D yellow fever vaccine.

The table lists this clonotype with a few counts. This rearrangement joins TRBV11-1 to TRBJ1-2, with D tentatively TRBD1 (5 bases). The CDR3 runs to 13 residues. The germline V gene has CDR1 SGHAT and CDR2 FQDESV (reference sequence). The V end lost 4 bases, the J end lost 8 bases, and 14 bases lay between the germline ends. The CDR3 sequence is CASSSLRVEGYTF. The CDR3 DNA follows: TGTGCCAGCAGCTCACTCAGGGTAGAAGGCTACACCTTC. The full variable domain, rest sourced from reference TRBV11-1 and TRBJ1-2, is EAEVAQSPRYKITEKSQAVAFWCDPISGHATLYWYRQILGQGPELLVQFQDESVVDDSQLPKDRFSAERLKGVDSTLKIQPAELGDSAMYLCASSSLRVEGYTFGSGTRLTVV.

This clonotype was seen ten or more times. The chain employs TRBV27 and TRBJ2-3; TRBD1 is a possible D gene (6 bases). The CDR3 totals 14 residues. V lost 8 bases and J 0 bases, leaving 12 bases between the germline ends. Germline CDR1 is MNHEY and CDR2 is SMNVEV (reference sequence). The CDR3, as DNA: TGTGCCAGCTTAGACAGGTCTAGCACAGATACGCAGTATTTT. Translated, it gives CASLDRSSTDTQYF.